A single sample is the source of the 18 T cell receptor beta chains below, sequenced in a study of T cell responses to AZD1222 COVID-19 vaccine. Here immunoSEQ multiplex PCR was the method, and the copy in TCRdb shows in-frame clones only, minus some. This table has 100,000 to 120,000 clones, 75% to 90% appearing once. The sequencing used peripheral blood, collected 28 days after the second AZD1222 dose. Receptor source: an adult who received the AZD1222 COVID-19 vaccine.

V usage is TRBV18 and J usage is TRBJ1-1, with a possible D match to TRBD1 (5 bases). The germline V gene encodes CDR1 KGHSH and CDR2 LQKENI. The length of the CDR3 is 13 residues. V gave up 0 bases and J gave up 6 bases, with 8 bases separating them. The CDR3 DNA is TGTGCCAGCTCACCACCGACAGCTTCTGAAGCTTTCTTT. Translated: CASSPPTASEAFF.

The chain has TRBV4-3 and TRBJ2-1; 11 bases fit TRBD2. CDR1 is LGHNA, CDR2 YSLEER, per germline. V gave up 0 bases and J gave up 5 bases; unmatched junction bases: 0. This CDR3 has 15 residues. DNA of the CDR3: TGCGCCAGCAGCCAAGAGGGACTAGCGGACAATGAGCAGTTCTTC. This sequence encodes CASSQEGLADNEQFF.

The rearrangement joins TRBV5-1 to TRBJ1-5; D gene unclear. The length of the CDR3 is 15 residues. V dropped 4 bases and J dropped 2 bases, with 13 bases sitting between them. Per germline, CDR1 SGHRS and CDR2 YFSETQ. This CDR3 reads CASSLTSGGNQPQHF. In DNA form, the CDR3 reads TGCGCCAGCAGCCTTACGTCGGGTGGCAATCAGCCCCAGCATTTT.

This chain links TRBV7-2 with TRBJ2-7; D is unresolved. The germline V gene encodes CDR1 SGHTA and CDR2 FQGNSA. The CDR3 extends over 12 amino acids. Trimming took off 3 bases at V and 4 bases at J, with 7 bases between the two ends. The CDR3: CASSFSYYEQYF. The CDR3 DNA sequence: TGTGCCAGCAGCTTTTCGTATTACGAGCAGTACTTC. Combining the CDR3 with reference TRBV7-2 and TRBJ2-7 gives the whole variable domain GAGVSQSPSNKVTEKGKDVELRCDPISGHTALYWYRQSLGQGLEFLIYFQGNSAPDKSGLPSDRFSAERTGGSVSTLTIQRTQQEDSAVYLCASSFSYYEQYFGPGTRLTVT.

The genes are TRBV7-3 and TRBJ2-2; D not resolved. Trimming pared 2 bases from V and 5 bases from J, leaving 12 bases between. This CDR3 has 15 amino acids. Germline CDR1 reads SGHTA; CDR2 reads FQGTGA. CDR3 in amino acids: CASSLDARRTGELFF. As DNA, the CDR3 is TGTGCCAGCAGCTTAGATGCTAGGCGGACCGGGGAGCTGTTTTTT.

The chain joins TRBV25-1 to TRBJ1-6; 10 positions agree with TRBD1. The V and J ends lost 3 bases and 6 bases, in that order; junction bases with no gene match: 5. Germline values: CDR1 MGHDK, CDR2 SYGVNS. This CDR3 is 16 amino acids long. The DNA for the CDR3 is TGTGCCAGCAGTGACCCCGGACAGGGGGGTAATTCACCCCTCCACTTT. This encodes CASSDPGQGGNSPLHF.

This rearrangement joins TRBV23-1 to TRBJ1-6; D gene uncertain. TRBV23-1 is an ORF; its function is uncertain. This CDR3 is built from 15 residues. The V and J ends lost 4 bases and 0 bases respectively, with 7 bases between them. CDR3 bases: TGCGCCAGCAGTCGAAGGAGCTCCTATAATTCACCCCTCCACTTT. As protein: CASSRRSSYNSPLHF.

V is TRBV27 and J is TRBJ2-4; no definite D call. V gave up 6 bases and J gave up 3 bases, with 9 bases separating them. The CDR3 sequence is 13 residues long. Looked up from germline, CDR1 is MNHEY and CDR2 is SMNVEV (reference sequence). CDR3 in amino acids: CASRGWGKNIQYF. The CDR3 coding sequence is TGTGCCAGCAGAGGTTGGGGCAAAAACATTCAGTACTTC.

This rearrangement joins TRBV14 to TRBJ2-7; 9 bases agree with TRBD2. This CDR3 has 20 residues. J was trimmed by 3 bases and V by 1 base; bases with no gene match: 19. The germline V gene has CDR1 SGHDN and CDR2 FVKESK. CDR3 loop: CASSQGGWTASGTLDYEQYF. The CDR3 nucleotides are TGTGCCAGCAGCCAAGGGGGATGGACGGCTAGCGGGACTTTAGACTACGAGCAGTACTTC.

V is TRBV6-1 and J is TRBJ2-7; tentatively, D is TRBD1 (6 bases). With 0 bases removed from V and 1 base from J, the gap between germline ends came to 10 bases. CDR1 is MNHNS, CDR2 SASEGT, per germline. The CDR3 has 15 residues. The CDR3 DNA follows: TGTGCCAGCAGTGAAGCGGGGGCAGGGTCCTACGAGCAGTACTTC. This codes for CASSEAGAGSYEQYF.

The V call is TRBV3-1 (or the pseudogene TRBV3-2), the J call TRBJ2-1, with D perhaps matching TRBD1 (5 bases). Between the trimmed V and J ends, which lost 1 base and 0 bases, there was a span of 7 bases. Looked up from germline, CDR1 is LGHDT and CDR2 is YNNKEL (reference sequence). The CDR3 extends over 15 amino acids. The CDR3 here is CASSQGQGSYNEQFF. Written as DNA, the CDR3 is TGTGCCAGCAGCCAAGGGCAGGGCTCCTACAATGAGCAGTTCTTC.

This clone has a single count. This chain uses TRBV3-1 (or the pseudogene TRBV3-2) with TRBJ2-7; tentatively, D is TRBD1 or TRBD2 (5 bases each). Per the germline V gene, CDR1 is LGHDT and CDR2 is YNNKEL (reference sequence). The V end was cut by 2 bases, the J end by 0 bases, with 11 bases between. The CDR3 is 15 residues long. The CDR3 is CASSQRAGSSYEQYF. The CDR3 DNA is TGTGCCAGCAGCCAAAGGGCAGGGAGCTCCTACGAGCAGTACTTC.

The chain employs TRBV13 and TRBJ2-7; maybe TRBD1 (6 bases). The CDR3 has 15 residues. Trimming took 0 bases from V and 5 from J, leaving 14 bases between them. CDR1 PRHDT and CDR2 FYEKMQ come from the germline V gene (reference sequence). CDR3: CASSLGLGATNEQYF. The CDR3 DNA is TGTGCCAGCAGCTTAGGCCTGGGGGCTACAAACGAGCAGTACTTC.

This clone has only a few counts. The V gene is TRBV7-3, the J gene TRBJ2-1; a possible D gene is TRBD1 (6 bases). CDR1 and CDR2 (germline): SGHTA, FQGTGA. V was trimmed by 7 bases and J by 10 bases, leaving 23 bases between them. The CDR3 spans 15 residues. CDR3: CASNPTGFGSFEQFF. CDR3 DNA sequence: TGTGCCAGCAACCCTACAGGGTTCGGGTCCTTCGAGCAGTTCTTC.

The chain is built from TRBV9 and TRBJ2-7, with 9 bases aligning to TRBD1. The CDR3 consists of 16 residues. Germline values: CDR1 SGDLS, CDR2 YYNGEE. The V segment lost 0 bases and the J segment 0 bases; nucleotides outside the gene matches: 4. The CDR3: CASSVGGQGRSYEQYF. In DNA form, the CDR3 reads TGTGCCAGCAGCGTAGGGGGACAGGGACGCTCCTACGAGCAGTACTTC.

This clone was observed once. The CDR3: CASSDEGDDSPLHF. As DNA, the CDR3 is TGTGCCAGCAGCGACGAGGGGGACGATTCACCCCTCCACTTT. The chain couples TRBV6-1 to TRBJ1-6; possible D gene TRBD1, 6 bases. Per the germline V gene, CDR1 is MNHNS and CDR2 is SASEGT. The CDR3 sequence is 14 residues long. V lost 6 bases, J lost 8 bases, and 14 bases lay in between.

V gene TRBV13 combines with J gene TRBJ1-5; 7 bases map to TRBD1. Germline CDR1 reads PRHDT; CDR2 reads FYEKMQ (reference sequence). The CDR3 loop spans 13 amino acids. V lost 5 bases, J lost 7 bases, and 5 bases stayed unmatched. CDR3: CASSVQGKQPQHF. The CDR3 coding sequence is TGTGCCAGCAGCGTACAGGGGAAACAGCCCCAGCATTTT.

CDR3 in DNA: TGTGCCAGCAGCTTAGTGGGGGAAGGACAGCCCCAGCATTTT. As protein: CASSLVGEGQPQHF. V gene TRBV7-9 combines with J gene TRBJ1-5; perhaps TRBD1 as D (5 bases). The CDR3 has 14 residues. The V end lost 1 base, the J end lost 7 bases, and 11 bases lay between the germline ends. Germline values: CDR1 SEHNR, CDR2 FQNEAQ (reference sequence).